The rows below give T cell receptor beta chains drawn from one sample of a study of blood T cell repertoires in COVID-19. Sequenced by immunoSEQ multiplex PCR; TCRdb stores in-frame clones only, minus some. This sample has about 270,000 clones, with roughly 86% found just once. The sequencing sample was made of PBMCs or T cells enriched from blood (not recorded which). The receptors stem from a woman aged 18-35 years who had recovered from COVID-19. CDR3s include the opening cysteine and the closing phenylalanine or tryptophan. Fields, in order: J gene, V gene, D gene, clone size, CDR3 DNA, CDR3 protein. D genes are given only for firm matches. Rows may omit the clone size; those that give it use once, few, many or a size class.

TRBJ2-1 | TRBV7-9 | TRBD2 | NA | TGTGCCAGCAGCTTAGACCTAGCGGTGAATGAGCAGTTCTTC | CASSLDLAVNEQFF
TRBJ2-7 | TRBV27 | TRBD1 | NA | TGTGCCAGCAGTTTATCTGGGACAGGGAAGTACGAGCAGTACTTC | CASSLSGTGKYEQYF
TRBJ2-1 | TRBV4-2 | NA | few | TGTGCCAGCAGCCAAGAGGGAGCCGTGAGGAATGAGCAGTTCTTC | CASSQEGAVRNEQFF
TRBJ1-5 | TRBV28 | TRBD1 | NA | TGTGCCAGCAGTTTACATGGACAGGGAGGGGGAAGCAATCAGCCCCAGCATTTT | CASSLHGQGGGSNQPQHF
TRBJ2-1 | TRBV28 | TRBD2 | NA | TGTGCCAGCGGACTAGCGGGATCCCCCCGTAATGAGCAGTTCTTC | CASGLAGSPRNEQFF
TRBJ1-4 | TRBV30 | NA | once | TGTGCCTGGATCGACAGGATTGGGGAAAAACTGTTTTTT | CAWIDRIGEKLFF
TRBJ1-3 | TRBV7-6 | TRBD1 | NA | TGTGCCAGCAGCTTAGTGGGACAGATAAACTCTGGAAACACCATATATTTT | CASSLVGQINSGNTIYF
TRBJ1-1 | TRBV2 | NA | NA | TGTGCCAGCACTACGGACAGAATGAACACTGAAGCTTTCTTT | CASTTDRMNTEAFF
TRBJ1-1 | TRBV6-7 | TRBD1 | NA | TGTGCCAGCAGTTTCTGGACAGGGGGGAACACTGAAGCTTTCTTT | CASSFWTGGNTEAFF
TRBJ2-1 | TRBV18 | TRBD2 | once | TGTGCCAGCTCACCACGCTTGCTAGCGGGAGGACACAATGAGCAGTTCTTC | CASSPRLLAGGHNEQFF
TRBJ2-5 | TRBV7-3 | NA | NA | TGTGCCAGCAGCTTGGAGGGTTTCGAGACCCAGTACTTC | CASSLEGFETQYF
TRBJ1-3 | TRBV5-1 | NA | few | TGCGCCAGCAGCTTGGGCGGAGATGGAAACACCATATATTTT | CASSLGGDGNTIYF
TRBJ2-1 | TRBV4-1 | TRBD2 | NA | TGCGCCAGCAGGAGCCCTACTAGCGGGGCACACAATGAGCAGTTCTTC | CASRSPTSGAHNEQFF
TRBJ2-3 | TRBV10-3 | NA | NA | TGTGCCGCAGACCCCGGGGGTGGCACAGATACGCAGTATTTT | CAADPGGGTDTQYF
TRBJ1-5 | TRBV19 | NA | NA | TGTGCCAGTAAGTGGCCCAATCAGCCCCAGCATTTT | CASKWPNQPQHF
TRBJ2-3 | TRBV6-2/TRBV6-3 | NA | NA | TGTGCCAGCAGTTACACCCTAGCTCATGAGGCAGATACGCAGTATTTT | CASSYTLAHEADTQYF
TRBJ1-3 | TRBV7-9 | NA | NA | TGTGCCAGCAGCTACCTCCGGGACATCCCAAACACCATATATTTT | CASSYLRDIPNTIYF
TRBJ1-1 | TRBV7-2 | NA | NA | TGTGCCAGCAGCCGGGATATGAACACTGAAGCTTTCTTT | CASSRDMNTEAFF
TRBJ2-7 | TRBV11-2 | TRBD1 | once | TGTGCCAGCAACGTCGACGGACAGGGCTACGAGCAGTACTTC | CASNVDGQGYEQYF
TRBJ2-7 | TRBV2 | TRBD1 | many | TGTGCCAGCAGTTCACCAGGGGGCGGTCTTAACTACGAGCAGTACTTC | CASSSPGGGLNYEQYF
TRBJ1-4 | TRBV28 | NA | NA | TGTGCCAGCAGTTTCGGGGGGCGGGCTAATGAAAAACTGTTTTTT | CASSFGGRANEKLFF
TRBJ1-1 | TRBV27 | TRBD1 | NA | TGTGCCAGCAGTCGACAGGGTTGGGCATTAACTTTCTTT | CASSRQGWALTFF
TRBJ2-7 | TRBV15 | TRBD2 | NA | TGTGCCACCAGCAGAGGTAGGGGACTAGCGGGAGACGAGCAGTACTTC | CATSRGRGLAGDEQYF
TRBJ2-4 | TRBV9 | TRBD2 | NA | TGTGCCAGCAGCCCCCGGGGGGGCGGAGGGGAAAACATTCAGTACTTC | CASSPRGGGGENIQYF
TRBJ2-7 | TRBV4-1 | TRBD2 | NA | TGCGCCAGCAGCCAAGAGCGGGAGGGATACGAGCAGTACTTC | CASSQEREGYEQYF
TRBJ1-6 | TRBV18 | NA | NA | TGTGCCAGCTCAACGGGGGGTTCACCCCTCCACTTT | CASSTGGSPLHF
TRBJ1-4 | TRBV7-9 | NA | NA | TGTGCCAGCAGCTCTAACATAGGGTGGCGGGTCGAAAAACTGTTTTTT | CASSSNIGWRVEKLFF
TRBJ1-1 | TRBV6-2/TRBV6-3 | NA | once | TGTGCCAGCAGTTACCCCAGAAACACTGAAGCTTTCTTT | CASSYPRNTEAFF
TRBJ2-3 | TRBV11-3 | NA | NA | TGTGCCAGCAGCCCCCTAAGCAGCACAGATACGCAGTATTTT | CASSPLSSTDTQYF
TRBJ2-5 | TRBV3-1/TRBV3-2 | NA | NA | TGTGCCAGCAGCCAACCCGCAGGGGCAGGGGAGACCCAGTACTTC | CASSQPAGAGETQYF
TRBJ2-4 | TRBV24-1 | TRBD2 | NA | TGTGCCACCAGTCCGGGGGGGGGCCACATTCAGTACTTC | CATSPGGGHIQYF
TRBJ2-7 | TRBV2 | TRBD2 | few | TGTGCCAGCAGCGGAACTGGACTAGCGGACTACGAGCAGTACTTC | CASSGTGLADYEQYF
TRBJ2-1 | TRBV19 | NA | once | TGTGCCAGTAGTATTGTATTGTCGGGAGCGAGGGCCAATGAGCAGTTCTTC | CASSIVLSGARANEQFF
TRBJ2-7 | TRBV27 | TRBD2 | NA | TGTGCCAGCAGTTTCAAACCCGGGACTAGCGGCGAGCAGTACTTC | CASSFKPGTSGEQYF
TRBJ2-7 | TRBV7-8 | NA | few | TGTGCCAGCAGCTTAGCCGGGACACCTTACGAGCAGTACTTC | CASSLAGTPYEQYF
TRBJ2-1 | TRBV6-1 | NA | NA | TGTGCCAGCAGTGAGTTCCTGGGGAGCTCCTACAATGAGCAGTTCTTC | CASSEFLGSSYNEQFF
TRBJ1-2 | TRBV19 | TRBD1 | NA | TGTGCCAGCACCTTAACCGGGAGGGGGCGTAGAGGCTACACCTTC | CASTLTGRGRRGYTF
TRBJ1-1 | TRBV27 | NA | NA | TGTGCCAGCAGTTTATTACCGGGGGAAGGCACTGAAGCTTTCTTT | CASSLLPGEGTEAFF
TRBJ2-1 | TRBV6-4 | TRBD1 | NA | TGTGCCAGCAGTGACTCCCCAGGGGGCACTTACAATGAGCAGTTCTTC | CASSDSPGGTYNEQFF
TRBJ2-1 | TRBV5-1 | TRBD2 | NA | TGCGCCAGCAGCCTAGGGACTAGCGGGGGGGCTATTCCCACCTACAATGAGCAGTTCTTC | CASSLGTSGGAIPTYNEQFF
TRBJ2-2 | TRBV2 | TRBD2 | few | TGTGCCAGCAGCGGGACTAGCGCCACTGGGAACACCGGGGAGCTGTTTTTT | CASSGTSATGNTGELFF